This T cell receptor (beta chain) was identified in a study of tumor-infiltrating lymphocytes in primary liver carcinoma. Study background: Samples gave roughly 3.5 to 7.5 million productive TCRbeta reads, similar across tissue types.

Worth noting for this clonotype: A clone one base away is much larger, so this may be a read error.

Per the germline V gene, CDR1 is PRHDT and CDR2 is FYEKMQ (reference sequence). The CDR3 totals 15 residues. Co-extracted RNA and DNA came from around 18-30 mg of unsorted bulk tissue. The study enrolled treatment-naive patients with chronic HBV infection. Using a constant-region primer together with ProtoScript II reverse transcriptase, TCR beta cDNA was made from about 500 ng of total RNA. It was through three nested multiplex PCR rounds of slightly modified ARM-PCR that TCR beta libraries arose. Two initial PCR rounds of about 11 cycles each paired TRBV1-TRBV30 forward primers with a C-beta reverse primer. TCRdb reprocessed the multiplex PCR reads via MiXCR and lists one record per CDR3 protein. The sample contains approximately 100,000 distinct CDR3 sequences, about 67% of which appear only once.

The V call is TRBV13, the J call TRBJ2-1; TRBD2 matches at 10 bases. This receptor was taken from a woman aged 55-70 years with primary liver carcinoma and hepatitis B virus infection. The sequencing input was liver tumor tissue from sampling region 2. Regarding subset: tumor region T2, inferior pole. The CDR3 loop is CASNLPGLAYNEQFF. CDR3 DNA: TGTGCCAGCAACTTACCGGGACTAGCGTACAATGAGCAGTTCTTC.